One sample yielded the 29 T cell receptor beta chains listed below, sequenced in a study of beta chain features in type 1 diabetes. General study points: Researchers report that Type 1 diabetes patients had moderately but significantly shorter TCRB CDR3s across all four CD4+ subsets.

These receptors have no identified antigens. Every bit of the isolated RNA underwent reverse transcription, so sequencing read expressed TCRB transcripts. Using immunoSEQ multiplex PCR, the repertoire was profiled, and TCRdb retains in-frame clones only, with some absent. The sample includes 230,000 or so clones, 16% of them seen just once. Sequences were obtained from naive CD4+ T cells from blood. These receptors came from a man aged 25 to 40 with type 1 diabetes.

CDR3 nucleotide sequence: TGCGCCAGCAGCCAAGTCGGGGGTAGTGCTATGAACACTGAAGCTTTCTTT. This codes for CASSQVGGSAMNTEAFF. The chain has TRBV4-1 and TRBJ1-1, with D perhaps matching TRBD1 (5 bases). CDR3 size: 17 residues. From germline, CDR1 is MGHRA and CDR2 YSYEKL. Deletions cut 1 base from V and 0 bases from J, with 15 bases between.

CDR3 sequence reads: CASSSNRELFF. For the CDR3, the DNA is TGTGCCAGCAGCTCAAACCGGGAGCTGTTTTTT. The chain links TRBV5-4 to TRBJ2-2, with no clear D. V shed 3 bases and J shed 9 bases, with 6 bases lying between them. Looked up from germline, CDR1 is SGHNT and CDR2 is YYREEE (reference sequence). The CDR3 is 11 amino acids.

The sample holds a few counts of this clone. This chain connects TRBV28 to TRBJ1-1; D is uncertain. CDR3 length: 14 residues. V lost 6 bases and J 1 base, leaving 12 bases between the germline ends. The germline gives CDR1 MDHEN, CDR2 SYDVKM. The CDR3 region is CASSLIDRNTEAFF. The DNA for the CDR3 is TGTGCCAGCAGCCTGATAGATAGGAACACTGAAGCTTTCTTT.

The chain links TRBV14 to TRBJ2-5; perhaps D is TRBD1 or TRBD2 (5 bases each). Germline V gene sequence: CDR1 SGHDN, CDR2 FVKESK. The V end was cut by 4 bases, the J end by 2 bases, with 14 bases between. The CDR3 totals 15 residues. CDR3 bases: TGTGCCAGCAGCCGGGACGGCTCCTTACAAGAGACCCAGTACTTC. The encoded protein is CASSRDGSLQETQYF.

The chain employs TRBV7-9 and TRBJ2-7; D is ambiguous. Trimming left V 5 bases short and J 0 bases short, with 8 bases between. This CDR3 region has 13 residues. Germline CDR1 SEHNR, CDR2 FQNEAQ (reference sequence). In DNA form, the CDR3 reads TGTGCCAGCAGCCCTCACTACTCCTACGAGCAGTACTTC. This sequence encodes CASSPHYSYEQYF.

V is TRBV15 and J is TRBJ2-1, with D possibly TRBD1 on 5 matching bases. There are 18 residues in the CDR3. CDR1 LNHNV and CDR2 YYDKDF come from the germline V gene (reference sequence). V was clipped by 0 bases and J by 1 base, with 16 bases between them. Written as DNA, the CDR3 is TGTGCCACCAGCAGAGATCAGGGCAGCTCAATATCCTACAATGAGCAGTTCTTC. It yields the protein CATSRDQGSSISYNEQFF.

The chain is built from TRBV7-9 and TRBJ2-1; D not certain. Per the germline V gene, CDR1 is SEHNR and CDR2 is FQNEAQ (reference sequence). Trimming left V 5 bases short and J 7 bases short, with 6 bases between. This CDR3 is built from 11 residues. The CDR3 coding sequence is TGTGCCAGCAGCCCGGTAAATGAGCAGTTCTTC. Amino acids: CASSPVNEQFF. The variable domain in full, completed from reference TRBV7-9 and TRBJ2-1, reads DTGVSQNPRHKITKRGQNVTFRCDPISEHNRLYWYRQTLGQGPEFLTYFQNEAQLEKSRLLSDRFSAERPKGSFSTLEIQRTEQGDSAMYLCASSPVNEQFFGPGTRLTVL.

The chain recombines TRBV29-1 with TRBJ1-2, with D unresolved. The V and J ends lost 2 bases and 0 bases respectively, with 4 bases between them. There are 12 residues in the CDR3. Germline V lookup: CDR1 SQVTM, CDR2 ANQGSEA. The CDR3, as DNA: TGCAGCGTTGAATCCTCTAACTATGGCTACACCTTC. This translates into CSVESSNYGYTF.

This clone has more than one count but fewer than ten. The V gene is TRBV14, the J gene TRBJ2-1, with 14 positions matching TRBD2. With V trimmed by 4 bases and J by 15 bases, 11 bases remained unmatched. Germline CDR1 is SGHDN and CDR2 is FVKESK. This CDR3 comprises 15 residues. CDR3 coding DNA: TGTGCCAGCAGCCCCCTGGGACTAGCGGGAGACAATTTGTTCTTC. It codes for CASSPLGLAGDNLFF. The variable domain in full, completed from reference TRBV14 and TRBJ2-1, reads EAGVTQFPSHSVIEKGQTVTLRCDPISGHDNLYWYRRVMGKEIKFLLHFVKESKQDESGMPNNRFLAERTGGTYSTLKVQPAELEDSGVYFCASSPLGLAGDNLFFGPGTRLTVL.

This sequence joins TRBV4-3 and TRBJ2-7, with 7 bases that match TRBD1. CDR3 length: 13 amino acids. Germline assignment: CDR1 LGHNA and CDR2 YSLEER. J gave up 6 bases and V 0 bases, and 2 bases lay outside the gene matches. CDR3 bases: TGCGCCAGCAGCCAAGAGACAGGGACCGAGCAGTACTTC. Translating gives CASSQETGTEQYF.

The sample holds a few counts of this clone. The rearrangement links TRBV29-1 to TRBJ1-5, with D tentatively TRBD1 (6 bases). This CDR3 comprises 13 residues. V lost 4 bases and J lost 7, with 14 bases in between. Germline CDR1 SQVTM, CDR2 ANQGSEA. This CDR3 reads CSVVGGASQPQHF. The CDR3 DNA reads TGCAGCGTTGTAGGGGGGGCCAGCCAGCCCCAGCATTTT.

This clone was detected a few times. The chain combines TRBV20-1 with TRBJ2-3; no clear D gene. The CDR3 is made up of 11 amino acids. Trimming took off 2 bases at V and 5 bases at J, with 5 bases between the two ends. CDR1 and CDR2 from the germline V gene are DFQATT and SNEGSKA (reference sequence). CDR3 DNA sequence: TGCAGTGCTAGACGCGGAGATACGCAGTATTTT. Amino acids: CSARRGDTQYF.

The gene calls are TRBV7-2 and TRBJ2-1; perhaps TRBD2 as D (6 bases). The ends were cut back, 1 base at V and 9 bases at J, with 16 bases in the middle. Germline V gene data show CDR1 as SGHTA and CDR2 as FQGNSA. The CDR3 length is 15 residues. The CDR3 region has the DNA TGTGCCAGCAGCTTAGGGAGGGCCTCGGAAGGTGAGCAGTTCTTC. Protein sequence: CASSLGRASEGEQFF. Full variable domain (remainder filled in from reference TRBV7-2 and TRBJ2-1): GAGVSQSPSNKVTEKGKDVELRCDPISGHTALYWYRQSLGQGLEFLIYFQGNSAPDKSGLPSDRFSAERTGGSVSTLTIQRTQQEDSAVYLCASSLGRASEGEQFFGPGTRLTVL.

The chain joins TRBV5-4 to TRBJ1-1; no definite D call. Germline V gene sequence: CDR1 SGHNT, CDR2 YYREEE (reference sequence). The length of the CDR3 is 14 residues. Trimming removed 4 bases from V and 1 base from J, with 11 bases in between. The CDR3 reads CASSVRAENTEAFF. The CDR3 DNA reads as TGTGCCAGCAGCGTGAGGGCAGAGAACACTGAAGCTTTCTTT. The variable domain in full, completed from reference TRBV5-4 and TRBJ1-1, reads ETGVTQSPTHLIKTRGQQVTLRCSSQSGHNTVSWYQQALGQGPQFIFQYYREEENGRGNFPPRFSGLQFPNYSSELNVNALELDDSALYLCASSVRAENTEAFFGQGTRLTVV.

The sample holds one count of this clone. The rearrangement links TRBV27 to TRBJ2-2; TRBD2 agrees at 10 bases. There are 14 residues in the CDR3. V was pared by 5 bases and J by 8 bases, with 5 bases of the junction left unmatched. Per the germline V gene, CDR1 is MNHEY and CDR2 is SMNVEV (reference sequence). The DNA of the CDR3 is TGTGCCAGCAGTGCGCTAGCGGGAGAAGGGGAGCTGTTTTTT. Translated: CASSALAGEGELFF.

This clone showed up just a few times. The V call is TRBV9, the J call TRBJ2-7; D remains unclear. Germline V gene data show CDR1 as SGDLS and CDR2 as YYNGEE. CDR3 length: 13 residues. Trimming removed 3 bases from V and 5 bases from J, with 12 bases in between. This CDR3 reads CASSGAGIDEQYF. The CDR3, as DNA: TGTGCCAGCAGCGGGGCTGGGATTGACGAGCAGTACTTC.

This sequence joins TRBV7-2 and TRBJ2-7; 9 positions agree with TRBD2. The CDR3 totals 16 residues. Looked up from germline, CDR1 is SGHTA and CDR2 is FQGNSA. J gave up 2 bases and V 5 bases, and 10 bases lay outside the gene matches. CDR3 nucleotides: TGTGCCAGCAGCCCTCAGGGGGTAGCGGGAGCCTACGAGCAGTACTTC. It encodes CASSPQGVAGAYEQYF.

This clone showed up just a few times. J is TRBJ2-1 and V is TRBV5-6, with D maybe TRBD2 (6 bases). Trimming left V 1 base short and J 4 bases short, with 12 bases between. This CDR3 contains 15 residues. CDR1 SGHDT and CDR2 YYEEEE come from the germline V gene. Here the CDR3 reads CASSLLVAVYNEQFF. The CDR3 DNA is TGTGCCAGCAGCTTGTTGGTAGCGGTTTACAATGAGCAGTTCTTC.

The gene calls are TRBV25-1 and TRBJ1-5; possible D gene TRBD1, 5 bases. Germline-derived CDR1 and CDR2 are MGHDK and SYGVNS. The V gene lost 5 bases and the J gene lost 3 bases, with 8 bases spanning the gap. The CDR3 runs 13 residues. CDR3 in DNA: TGTGCCAGCAGTCCAGGGCACAATCAGCCCCAGCATTTT. This codes for CASSPGHNQPQHF.

The chain joins TRBV5-4 to TRBJ2-3; no clear D. Germline lookup yields CDR1 SGHNT and CDR2 YYREEE (reference sequence). This CDR3 is 14 amino acids long. V was pared by 1 base and J by 0 bases, with 6 bases between. The CDR3 spells CASSLFASTDTQYF. DNA of the CDR3: TGTGCCAGCAGCTTGTTTGCGAGCACAGATACGCAGTATTTT.

The J gene is TRBJ2-5, the V gene TRBV29-1; D not certain. V lost 7 bases, J lost 4 bases, and 16 bases lay in between. Germline V lookup: CDR1 SQVTM, CDR2 ANQGSEA. The CDR3 runs to 13 residues. The CDR3 nucleotides read TGCAGCGCCCCTAGTCCTAGTCGAGAGACCCAGTACTTC. Amino acids: CSAPSPSRETQYF.

The V and J genes are TRBV5-1 and TRBJ1-4; 7 bases are shared with TRBD1. The CDR3 consists of 15 residues. After removal of 2 bases from V and 7 bases from J, the junction contained 8 bases not matched to a gene. The germline gives CDR1 SGHRS, CDR2 YFSETQ. In DNA, the CDR3 is TGCGCCAGCAGCTTAGCCGAGGGGGCTAGTGAAAAACTGTTTTTT. The encoded protein is CASSLAEGASEKLFF.

The CDR3 DNA follows: TGTGCCAGCAGAGGGGGTATAACCGGCGAGCAGTACTTC. It translates to CASRGGITGEQYF. The gene calls are TRBV25-1 and TRBJ2-7, with D possibly matching TRBD1 (6 bases). Trimming left V 6 bases short and J 6 bases short, with 15 bases between. Germline assignment: CDR1 MGHDK and CDR2 SYGVNS. This CDR3 is 13 amino acids long.

The table lists this clone with a few counts. This chain connects TRBV18 to TRBJ2-3; D is unresolved. Per the germline V gene, CDR1 is KGHSH and CDR2 is LQKENI. The CDR3 length is 14 residues. Trimming shortened V by 0 bases and J by 3 bases, and 7 bases separated the two germline ends. CDR3 sequence reads: CASSPPIQTDTQYF. In DNA form, the CDR3 reads TGTGCCAGCTCACCACCTATACAAACAGATACGCAGTATTTT.

This chain joins TRBV29-1 and TRBJ2-1; perhaps TRBD2 as D (5 bases). Germline V gene sequence: CDR1 SQVTM, CDR2 ANQGSEA. V was shortened by 4 bases and J by 2 bases, with 12 bases between the two germline ends. The CDR3 covers 14 residues. The CDR3 is CSVGVVATYNEQFF. The CDR3 DNA reads TGCAGCGTTGGGGTGGTAGCGACCTACAATGAGCAGTTCTTC.

This clone was seen a few times. This rearrangement joins TRBV29-1 to TRBJ2-1; D perhaps matches TRBD2 (6 bases). The germline V gene has CDR1 SQVTM and CDR2 ANQGSEA. This CDR3 comprises 14 residues. Trimming removed 0 bases from V and 8 bases from J, with 14 bases in between. The CDR3 nucleotides read TGCAGCGTTGAAGATAGGGCTAGCGTAGATGAGCAGTTCTTC. Protein: CSVEDRASVDEQFF.

The chain couples TRBV7-9 to TRBJ2-7, with no clear D. The germline gives CDR1 SEHNR, CDR2 FQNEAQ (reference sequence). CDR3 size: 13 residues. With 2 bases removed from V and 6 bases from J, the gap between germline ends came to 11 bases. The CDR3 reads CASSLIVRGEQYF. The CDR3 bases are TGTGCCAGCAGCTTAATCGTGCGTGGCGAGCAGTACTTC.

The chain links TRBV28 to TRBJ2-1; D uncertain. Per the germline V gene, CDR1 is MDHEN and CDR2 is SYDVKM. The CDR3 has 12 residues. The V end lost 1 base, the J end lost 5 bases, and 3 bases lay between the germline ends. The CDR3 region is CASSLLNNEQFF. In DNA, the CDR3 is TGTGCCAGCAGTTTATTGAACAATGAGCAGTTCTTC.

The chain combines TRBV30 with TRBJ2-7; D gene unclear. The CDR3 has 15 residues. Germline V CDR1 and CDR2: GTSNPN, SVGIG (reference sequence). The V end was cut by 4 bases, the J end by 0 bases, with 16 bases between. The CDR3 DNA reads as TGTGCCTGGACCCCCCCCCAGGCGAACTCCTACGAGCAGTACTTC. It translates to CAWTPPQANSYEQYF.